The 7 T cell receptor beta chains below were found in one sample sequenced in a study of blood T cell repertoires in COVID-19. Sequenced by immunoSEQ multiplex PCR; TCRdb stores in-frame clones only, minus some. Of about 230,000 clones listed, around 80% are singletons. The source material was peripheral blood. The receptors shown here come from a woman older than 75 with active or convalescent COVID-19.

The CDR3 DNA reads as TGTGCCAGCAGCTTGGGCCTAGCGGGGTATAATGAGCAGTTCTTC. Translated: CASSLGLAGYNEQFF. This chain connects TRBV5-8 to TRBJ2-1, with 9 nucleotides matching TRBD2. Looked up from germline, CDR1 is SGHTS and CDR2 is YDEGEE. The length of the CDR3 is 15 residues. The trim removed 0 bases at V and 7 bases at J, leaving 5 bases unmatched.

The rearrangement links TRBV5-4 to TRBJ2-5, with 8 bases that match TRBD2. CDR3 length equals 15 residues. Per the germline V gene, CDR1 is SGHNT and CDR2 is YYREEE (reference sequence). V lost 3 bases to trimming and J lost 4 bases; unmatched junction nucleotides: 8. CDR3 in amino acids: CASSSRLAGRETQYF. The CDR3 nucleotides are TGTGCCAGCAGCTCTCGGCTAGCGGGTCGAGAGACCCAGTACTTC.

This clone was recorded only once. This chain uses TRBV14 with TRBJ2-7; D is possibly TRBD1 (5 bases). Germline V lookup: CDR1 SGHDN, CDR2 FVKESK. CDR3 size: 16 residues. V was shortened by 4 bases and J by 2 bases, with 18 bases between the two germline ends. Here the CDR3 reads CASSPIDSVGAYEQYF. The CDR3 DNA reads TGTGCCAGCAGCCCAATAGACAGCGTAGGAGCCTACGAGCAGTACTTC.

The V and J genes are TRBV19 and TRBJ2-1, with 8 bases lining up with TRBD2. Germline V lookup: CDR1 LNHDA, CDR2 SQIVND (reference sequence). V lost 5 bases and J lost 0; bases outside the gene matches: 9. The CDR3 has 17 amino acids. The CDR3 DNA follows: TGTGCCAGTAGTCCCTTCTCCGGGACTAGCTCCTACAATGAGCAGTTCTTC. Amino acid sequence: CASSPFSGTSSYNEQFF.

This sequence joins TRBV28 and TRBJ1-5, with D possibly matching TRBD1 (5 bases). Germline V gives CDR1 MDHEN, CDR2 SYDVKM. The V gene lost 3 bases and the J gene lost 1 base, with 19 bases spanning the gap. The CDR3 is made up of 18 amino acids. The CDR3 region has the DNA TGTGCCAGCAGTTTTATCTCCCTGGGAAAGGGGAGCAATCAGCCCCAGCATTTT. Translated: CASSFISLGKGSNQPQHF.

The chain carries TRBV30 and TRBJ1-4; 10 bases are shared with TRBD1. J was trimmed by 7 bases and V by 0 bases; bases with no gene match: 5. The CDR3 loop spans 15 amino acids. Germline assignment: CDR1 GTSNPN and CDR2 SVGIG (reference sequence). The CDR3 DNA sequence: TGTGCCTGGAGTGTAACGGACAGGGGGTTTGAAAAACTGTTTTTT. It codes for CAWSVTDRGFEKLFF.

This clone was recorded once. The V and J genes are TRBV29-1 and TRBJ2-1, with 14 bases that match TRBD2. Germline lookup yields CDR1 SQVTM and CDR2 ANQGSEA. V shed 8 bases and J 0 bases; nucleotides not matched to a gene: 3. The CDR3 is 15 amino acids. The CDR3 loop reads CSTGTSGSSYNEQFF. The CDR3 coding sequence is TGCAGCACCGGGACTAGCGGGAGCTCCTACAATGAGCAGTTCTTC.